The 20 T cell receptor beta chains listed next were all sequenced from one sample in a study of T-cell reconstitution after alpha-beta-depleted transplantation in children. Unique molecular identifiers were used in preparing the TCRbeta library. TCRdb re-analysed the PCR reads in MiXCR, keeping a single row per CDR3 protein. The sample includes a few hundred thousand distinct CDR3 sequences, approximately 6.9% of them seen just once. Material: PBMCs, obtained before TCRalphabeta/CD19-depleted stem cell transplant. Receptor source: a boy between 2 and 10 years old with acute lymphoblastic leukemia, due to receive a stem cell transplant.

This sequence joins TRBV10-3 and TRBJ2-7, with a tentative D call TRBD2 (6 bases). V was trimmed by 8 bases and J by 2 bases, leaving 13 bases between them. Germline V gives CDR1 ENHRY, CDR2 SYGVKD. This CDR3 spans 13 amino acids. In DNA form, the CDR3 reads TGTGCCATCGGCCAGGGAGGCACCTACGAGCAGTACTTC. This encodes CAIGQGGTYEQYF.

The CDR3 protein is CASSYVADSYEQYF. In DNA, the CDR3 is TGTGCCAGCAGTTACGTGGCCGATTCCTACGAGCAGTACTTC. V is TRBV6-5 and J is TRBJ2-7; unclear D gene. Germline CDR1 MNHEY, CDR2 SVGAGI. This CDR3 has 14 residues. Trimming stripped 2 bases from V and 1 base from J, with 9 bases between.

This clonotype showed up many times. At one end the junction does not follow the germline gene, possibly because of a read error. This chain connects TRBV12-3 or TRBV12-4 to TRBJ2-5, with 11 bases matching TRBD2. The CDR3 has 17 amino acids. The CDR3 spells CATSPGLAVDRQETQYF. The CDR3 DNA reads as TGTGCCACCAGTCCGGGACTAGCGGTGGACCGCCAAGAGACCCAGTACTTC.

This clonotype was detected ten times or more. The V and J genes are TRBV10-3 and TRBJ2-2; 11 bases agree with TRBD2. Germline V gives CDR1 ENHRY, CDR2 SYGVKD. The CDR3 consists of 16 residues. V shed 6 bases and J 0 bases; nucleotides not matched to a gene: 3. CDR3 coding DNA: TGTGCCATCAGCCATAGCGGGAGGGCGAACACCGGGGAGCTGTTTTTT. Protein sequence: CAISHSGRANTGELFF.

This clonotype was seen a handful of times. This chain links TRBV6-2 or TRBV6-3 with TRBJ2-7; possibly TRBD2 for D (6 bases). Germline V gene lookup returns CDR1 MNHEY and CDR2 SVGEGT. The germline V and J ends were trimmed by 5 bases and 7 bases, with 9 bases remaining between them. The CDR3 extends over 11 amino acids. CDR3 in DNA: TGTGCCAGCAGTACCAGCGGGGAGCAGTACTTC. Its translation: CASSTSGEQYF.

This clonotype was recorded many times. The V gene is TRBV9, the J gene TRBJ2-1; D gene uncertain. CDR3 length: 15 residues. V was shortened by 0 bases and J by 0 bases, with 7 bases between the two germline ends. Germline assignment: CDR1 SGDLS and CDR2 YYNGEE. The CDR3 bases are TGTGCCAGCAGCGTAGATTCGAGCTCCTACAATGAGCAGTTCTTC. It translates to CASSVDSSSYNEQFF.

This clonotype was recorded many times. V is TRBV5-1 and J is TRBJ2-5; weak D call: TRBD1 (6 bases). Between the trimmed V and J ends, which lost 1 base and 4 bases, there was a span of 14 bases. The CDR3 extends over 15 amino acids. In germline, CDR1 is SGHRS, CDR2 YFSETQ. CDR3: CASSLSTGKGETQYF. CDR3 bases: TGCGCCAGCAGCTTGTCTACAGGGAAAGGAGAGACCCAGTACTTC.

The CDR3 is CAWRGQGPIYEQYF. CDR3 bases: TGTGCCTGGAGAGGACAGGGGCCAATCTACGAGCAGTACTTC. The rearrangement uses TRBV30 and TRBJ2-7; 9 bases are a match to TRBD1. Germline V gene sequence: CDR1 GTSNPN, CDR2 SVGIG (reference sequence). V dropped 3 bases and J dropped 3; count of bases not matched to a gene: 6. This CDR3 has 14 amino acids.

As to this clonotype: This may be a read error: a much more frequent sequence differs by one nucleotide. Without the conserved terminal phenylalanine or tryptophan, this CDR3 likely stems from a read error. V and J are TRBV20-1 and TRBJ1-4; D ambiguous. V was pared by 0 bases and J by 7 bases, with 9 bases between. Germline-derived CDR1 and CDR2 are DFQATT and SNEGSKA (reference sequence). The CDR3 sequence is 13 residues long. CDR3 amino acids: CSARDSSGEKLFY. The CDR3 DNA reads as TGCAGTGCTAGAGATTCCAGTGGTGAAAAACTGTTTTAT.

This clonotype was detected many times. The chain uses TRBV2 and TRBJ2-1; no firm D call. V was shortened by 3 bases and J by 2 bases, with 8 bases between the two germline ends. CDR3 length: 14 amino acids. CDR1 SNHLY and CDR2 FYNNEI come from the germline V gene. CDR3 DNA: TGTGCCAGCAGTGAGCTTTCAACCTACAATGAGCAGTTCTTC. Encoded protein: CASSELSTYNEQFF.

This clonotype has ten or more counts. The chain is built from TRBV29-1 and TRBJ2-3, with TRBD1 matching over 7 bases. The germline CDR1 and CDR2 sequences are SQVTM and ANQGSEA. The CDR3 has 16 amino acids. J gave up 0 bases and V 4 bases, and 10 bases lay outside the gene matches. The CDR3 protein is CSVVPLLGQSTDTQYF. As DNA, the CDR3 is TGCAGCGTTGTACCGTTATTGGGACAGAGCACAGATACGCAGTATTTT.

This clonotype was detected many times. The chain employs TRBV10-3 and TRBJ2-2, with D perhaps TRBD1 or TRBD2 (5 bases each). CDR3 size: 15 residues. Looked up from germline, CDR1 is ENHRY and CDR2 is SYGVKD. Trimming stripped 10 bases from V and 1 base from J, with 16 bases between. CDR3 residues: CATLSGPENTGELFF. CDR3 nucleotide sequence: TGTGCCACCCTGTCGGGACCCGAGAACACCGGGGAGCTGTTTTTT.

This clonotype was seen repeatedly, ten times or more. The V call is TRBV28, the J call TRBJ2-5; 8 positions agree with TRBD1. The CDR3 has 14 residues. The V gene end was trimmed by 4 bases and the J gene end by 5 bases; junction bases not matched to a gene: 6. The germline V gene encodes CDR1 MDHEN and CDR2 SYDVKM. CDR3 sequence reads: CASSYLAGGETQYF. CDR3 DNA sequence: TGTGCCAGCAGTTATCTGGCAGGGGGCGAGACCCAGTACTTC.

This clonotype was seen ten or more times. The V call is TRBV7-6, the J call TRBJ2-5; maybe TRBD2 (6 bases). The CDR3 runs 13 residues. V lost 4 bases and J 5 bases, leaving 11 bases between the germline ends. CDR1 is SGHVS and CDR2 is FNYEAQ in the germline V gene. CDR3 DNA: TGTGCCAGCAGCTCAGTCGCGGGGGAGACCCAGTACTTC. As protein: CASSSVAGETQYF.

This clonotype was observed a handful of times. The chain links TRBV7-2 to TRBJ1-6; perhaps TRBD1 as D (5 bases). Germline V gene sequence: CDR1 SGHTA, CDR2 FQGNSA. V lost 8 bases and J lost 4, with 6 bases in between. The CDR3 contains 12 residues. The CDR3 DNA is TGTGCCAGCGGGGGTTATAATTCACCCCTCCACTTT. It encodes CASGGYNSPLHF.

This chain uses TRBV14 with TRBJ2-3; D not certain. The CDR3 runs to 14 residues. Per the germline V gene, CDR1 is SGHDN and CDR2 is FVKESK. The V end was cut by 7 bases, the J end by 2 bases, with 13 bases between. The CDR3 reads CASNHWTATDTQYF. CDR3 nucleotide sequence: TGTGCCAGCAACCACTGGACGGCCACAGATACGCAGTATTTT.

In its sample, this clonotype was seen a few times. This chain links TRBV6-5 with TRBJ1-2; 7 nucleotides line up with TRBD1. There are 13 residues in the CDR3. V shed 6 bases, J shed 8 bases, and the junction held 9 bases outside the gene matches. CDR1 and CDR2 from the germline V gene are MNHEY and SVGAGI. CDR3 coding DNA: TGTGCCAGCAGGGCACAGGGGTCTTGGGGCTACACCTTC. Amino acid sequence: CASRAQGSWGYTF.

This clonotype was seen many times. The chain combines TRBV29-1 with TRBJ2-3; TRBD1 aligns across 7 bases. Germline assignment: CDR1 SQVTM and CDR2 ANQGSEA. The CDR3 extends over 16 amino acids. V was pared by 0 bases and J by 1 base, with 7 bases of the junction left unmatched. CDR3 sequence reads: CSVEDRGGGGTDTQYF. The CDR3 DNA reads TGCAGCGTTGAAGATAGAGGGGGCGGTGGCACAGATACGCAGTATTTT.

With regard to this clonotype: This likely comes from a read error, as the CDR3 has no conserved phenylalanine or tryptophan at its end. V gene TRBV7-9 combines with J gene TRBJ2-1; D gene uncertain. Germline CDR1 reads SEHNR; CDR2 reads FQNEAQ (reference sequence). The CDR3 is 15 residues long. Trimming took off 5 bases at V and 0 bases at J, with 11 bases between the two ends. The CDR3 sequence: CASSPESTSYNEQFL. DNA for the CDR3: TGTGCCAGCAGCCCAGAGAGTACCTCCTACAATGAGCAGTTCCTC.

This clonotype was observed many times. The chain uses TRBV29-1 and TRBJ2-5; D not resolved. V lost 0 bases and J 2 bases, leaving 19 bases between the germline ends. CDR1 and CDR2 from the germline V gene are SQVTM and ANQGSEA. The CDR3 is 17 residues long. The CDR3 region is CSVEDWPPAQRQETQYF. CDR3 in DNA: TGCAGCGTTGAAGACTGGCCCCCAGCCCAAAGACAAGAGACCCAGTACTTC.